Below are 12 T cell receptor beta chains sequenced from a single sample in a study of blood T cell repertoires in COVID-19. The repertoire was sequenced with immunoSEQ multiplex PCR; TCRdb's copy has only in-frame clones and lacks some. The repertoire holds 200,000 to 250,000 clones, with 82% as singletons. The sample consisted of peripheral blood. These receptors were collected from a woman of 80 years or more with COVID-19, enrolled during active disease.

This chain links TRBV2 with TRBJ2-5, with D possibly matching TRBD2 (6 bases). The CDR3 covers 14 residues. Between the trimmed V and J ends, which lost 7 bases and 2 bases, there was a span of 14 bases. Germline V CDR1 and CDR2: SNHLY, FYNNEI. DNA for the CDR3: TGTGCCAGCACGGAGGGGCTTGGTCAAGAGACCCAGTACTTC. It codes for CASTEGLGQETQYF.

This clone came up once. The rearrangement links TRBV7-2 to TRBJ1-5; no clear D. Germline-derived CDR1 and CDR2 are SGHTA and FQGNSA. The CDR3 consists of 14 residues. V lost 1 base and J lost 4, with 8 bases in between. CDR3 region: CASSLGLNNQPQHF. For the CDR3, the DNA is TGTGCCAGCAGCTTAGGACTGAATAATCAGCCCCAGCATTTT.

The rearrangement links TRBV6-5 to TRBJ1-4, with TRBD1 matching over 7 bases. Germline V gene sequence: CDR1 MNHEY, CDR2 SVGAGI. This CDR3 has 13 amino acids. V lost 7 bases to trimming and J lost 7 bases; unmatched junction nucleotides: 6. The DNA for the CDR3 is TGTGCCAGCATGCACCCAGGGGGTGAAAAACTGTTTTTT. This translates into CASMHPGGEKLFF.

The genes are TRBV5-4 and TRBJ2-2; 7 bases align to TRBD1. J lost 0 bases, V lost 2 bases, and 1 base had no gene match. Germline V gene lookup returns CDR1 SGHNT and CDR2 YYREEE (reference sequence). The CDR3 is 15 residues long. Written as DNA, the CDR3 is TGTGCCAGCAGCTTAGGGACAGCGAACACCGGGGAGCTGTTTTTT. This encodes CASSLGTANTGELFF.

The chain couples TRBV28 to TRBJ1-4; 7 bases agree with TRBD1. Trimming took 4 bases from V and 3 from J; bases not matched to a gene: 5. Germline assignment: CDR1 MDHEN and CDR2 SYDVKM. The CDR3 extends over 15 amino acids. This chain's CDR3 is CASSSPGTANEKLFF. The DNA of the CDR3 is TGTGCCAGCAGTTCCCCCGGGACAGCTAATGAAAAACTGTTTTTT. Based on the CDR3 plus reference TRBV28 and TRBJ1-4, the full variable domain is DVKVTQSSRYLVKRTGEKVFLECVQDMDHENMFWYRQDPGLGLRLIYFSYDVKMKEKGDIPEGYSVSREKKERFSLILESASTNQTSMYLCASSSPGTANEKLFFGSGTQLSVL.

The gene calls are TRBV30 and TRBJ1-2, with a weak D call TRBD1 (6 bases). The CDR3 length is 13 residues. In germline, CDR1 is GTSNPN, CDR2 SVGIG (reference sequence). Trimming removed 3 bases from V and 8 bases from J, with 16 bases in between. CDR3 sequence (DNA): TGTGCCTGGAGCGGGGGGCCCTCCGGGGGCTACACCTTC. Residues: CAWSGGPSGGYTF.

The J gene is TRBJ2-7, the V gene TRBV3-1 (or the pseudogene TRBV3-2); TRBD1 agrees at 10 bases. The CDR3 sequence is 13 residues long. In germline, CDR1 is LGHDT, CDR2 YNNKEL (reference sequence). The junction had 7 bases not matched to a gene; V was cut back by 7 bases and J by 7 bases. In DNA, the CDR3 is TGTGCCAGCAACCGACAGGGGGCGAGAGAGCAGTACTTC. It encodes CASNRQGAREQYF.

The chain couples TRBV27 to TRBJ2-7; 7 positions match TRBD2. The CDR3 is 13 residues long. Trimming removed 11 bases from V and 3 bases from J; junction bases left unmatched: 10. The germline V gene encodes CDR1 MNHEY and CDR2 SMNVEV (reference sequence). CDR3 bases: TGTGCCGCTGGCCGGGAGGCGGGCTACGAGCAGTACTTC. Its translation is CAAGREAGYEQYF.

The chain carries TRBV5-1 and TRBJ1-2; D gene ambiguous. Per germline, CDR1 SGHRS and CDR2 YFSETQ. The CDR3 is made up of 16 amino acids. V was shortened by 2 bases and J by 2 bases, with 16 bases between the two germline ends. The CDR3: CASSLGGSTTNYGYTF. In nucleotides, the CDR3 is TGCGCCAGCAGCTTAGGAGGATCAACTACCAACTATGGCTACACCTTC.

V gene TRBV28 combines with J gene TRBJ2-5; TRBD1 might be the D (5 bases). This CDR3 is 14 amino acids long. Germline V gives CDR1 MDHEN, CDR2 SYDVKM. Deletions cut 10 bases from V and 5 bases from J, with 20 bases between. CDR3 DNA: TGTGCCACCCTCCCGCAGGGAAAGAGGGAGACCCAGTACTTC. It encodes CATLPQGKRETQYF.

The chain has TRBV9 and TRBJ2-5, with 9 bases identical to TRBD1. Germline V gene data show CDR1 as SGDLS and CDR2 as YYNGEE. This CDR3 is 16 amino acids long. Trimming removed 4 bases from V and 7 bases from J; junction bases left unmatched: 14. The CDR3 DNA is TGTGCCAGCAGCCTGCTACCCACAGGGGGCACAGGGACCCAGTACTTC. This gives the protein CASSLLPTGGTGTQYF.

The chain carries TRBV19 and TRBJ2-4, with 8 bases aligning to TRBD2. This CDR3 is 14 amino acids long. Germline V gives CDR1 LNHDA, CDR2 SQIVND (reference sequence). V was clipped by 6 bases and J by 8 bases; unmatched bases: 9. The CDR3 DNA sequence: TGTGCCAGTAGGGCTAGCGGGTCTCTGGACATTCAGTACTTC. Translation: CASRASGSLDIQYF.